Shown below are 13 T cell receptor beta chains from a single sample sequenced in a study of tissue T cells after allogeneic stem cell transplantation. The method was immunoSEQ multiplex PCR; TCRdb's version includes in-frame clones alone and lacks a portion of them. The sample lists around 25,000 clones; about 90% were seen once. The sequencing here drew on blood, taken before transplantation. Receptors originate from a male donor aged 60 or over who later had graft-versus-host disease after an allogeneic stem cell transplant.

The CDR3 loop reads CASSIGRFYGYTF. For the CDR3, the DNA is TGTGCCAGCAGTATAGGACGGTTCTATGGCTACACCTTC. The chain combines TRBV28 with TRBJ1-2; D is uncertain. V was clipped by 5 bases and J by 4 bases, with 11 bases between them. Germline V gives CDR1 MDHEN, CDR2 SYDVKM. The CDR3 is made up of 13 amino acids.

The CDR3 DNA reads TGTGCCAGCTCACCATCAGGGGCAGAGAACACTGAAGCTTTCTTT. It is translated as CASSPSGAENTEAFF. V and J are TRBV18 and TRBJ1-1; tentatively, D is TRBD1 (6 bases). V lost 2 bases and J lost 1, with 11 bases in between. CDR1 and CDR2 (germline): KGHSH, LQKENI. The CDR3 contains 15 residues.

The rearrangement joins TRBV25-1 to TRBJ1-6; D is perhaps TRBD1 (6 bases). Germline V gene data show CDR1 as MGHDK and CDR2 as SYGVNS. The V end lost 3 bases, the J end lost 10 bases, and 7 bases lay between the germline ends. The CDR3 runs to 12 residues. CDR3 DNA: TGTGCCAGCAGTGAGAGGGGGTCACCCCTCCACTTT. Amino acids: CASSERGSPLHF.

The chain is built from TRBV15 and TRBJ2-1; 10 nucleotides agree with TRBD2. The ends lost 9 bases at V and 5 bases at J; junction bases unmatched: 7. The CDR3 sequence is 14 residues long. CDR1 LNHNV and CDR2 YYDKDF come from the germline V gene (reference sequence). In nucleotides, the CDR3 is TGTGCCACGGCCGGGACTAGCGCGAACAATGAGCAGTTCTTC. Its translation: CATAGTSANNEQFF.

The rearrangement links TRBV15 to TRBJ1-3; possible D gene TRBD1, 6 bases. This CDR3 contains 15 residues. V was trimmed by 1 base and J by 2 bases, leaving 9 bases between them. CDR1 and CDR2 from the germline V gene are LNHNV and YYDKDF (reference sequence). Here the CDR3 DNA reads TGTGCCACCAGCAGAGGAGGACAGACTGGAAACACCATATATTTT. Amino acids: CATSRGGQTGNTIYF.

The chain uses TRBV29-1 and TRBJ1-3; 9 positions agree with TRBD1. The trim removed 7 bases at V and 8 bases at J, leaving 3 bases unmatched. Germline CDR1 SQVTM, CDR2 ANQGSEA. The CDR3 covers 11 residues. CDR3 sequence: CSAGQGYTIYF. Written as DNA, the CDR3 is TGCAGCGCTGGACAGGGGTACACCATATATTTT.

The V call is TRBV4-2, the J call TRBJ2-3, with D possibly being TRBD1 or TRBD2 (5 bases each). With 0 bases removed from V and 3 bases from J, the gap between germline ends came to 10 bases. The CDR3 has 15 residues. Germline values: CDR1 LGHNA, CDR2 YNFKEQ. CDR3 amino acids: CASSQDLGPTDTQYF. CDR3 coding DNA: TGTGCCAGCAGCCAAGATCTGGGACCGACAGATACGCAGTATTTT.

The gene calls are TRBV7-9 and TRBJ1-3; no definite D call. This CDR3 has 14 amino acids. Trimming cost V 5 bases and J 8 bases, with 16 bases left between them. The germline V gene encodes CDR1 SEHNR and CDR2 FQNEAQ (reference sequence). The CDR3 sequence: CASSDPGPSDTIYF. CDR3 DNA sequence: TGTGCCAGCAGCGATCCCGGGCCTTCGGACACCATATATTTT.

This clone showed up just a few times. This chain links TRBV12-3 or TRBV12-4 with TRBJ1-4; a possible D gene is TRBD1 (6 bases). There are 12 residues in the CDR3. Trimming left V 5 bases short and J 10 bases short, with 11 bases between. The CDR3: CASSQGSGKLFF. CDR3 nucleotides: TGTGCCAGCAGTCAGGGGAGTGGAAAACTGTTTTTT.

The chain links TRBV18 to TRBJ2-5; D is unresolved. Germline V gives CDR1 KGHSH, CDR2 LQKENI. V lost 3 bases, J lost 0 bases, and 14 bases lay in between. CDR3 length: 16 amino acids. The CDR3 nucleotides are TGTGCCAGCTCACCCGAGGTTGCGGTATACCAAGAGACCCAGTACTTC. This gives the protein CASSPEVAVYQETQYF.

The chain joins TRBV15 to TRBJ1-2; D unclear. Trimming pared 4 bases from V and 7 bases from J, leaving 19 bases between. The CDR3 runs to 15 residues. The V gene's germline CDR1 is LNHNV and CDR2 YYDKDF (reference sequence). CDR3 residues: CATSTTPGGPSGYTF. Written as DNA, the CDR3 is TGTGCCACCAGCACTACGCCGGGAGGCCCGAGTGGCTACACCTTC.

This chain links TRBV15 with TRBJ2-1; D ambiguous. Germline CDR1 is LNHNV and CDR2 is YYDKDF (reference sequence). Trimming pared 0 bases from V and 7 bases from J, leaving 4 bases between. The CDR3 runs 12 residues. In nucleotides, the CDR3 is TGTGCCACCAGCAGAGATCGAAATGAGCAGTTCTTC. Its translation: CATSRDRNEQFF.

The chain has TRBV12-1 and TRBJ2-3; no check of the table's D call, TRBD2, against the DNA was made. TRBV12-1 is classified as a pseudogene. The CDR3 spans 17 residues. Written as DNA, the CDR3 is TGTGCCAGCAGCTTTAATATCTTGCGGGAGCGCACAGATACGCAGTATTTT. Protein: CASSFNILRERTDTQYF.